These 24 T cell receptor beta chains came from one sample sequenced in a study of tumor and adjacent non-tumor tissue in lung cancer. No cell sorting was done before RNA was extracted from the tissue. TCRbeta libraries were built with three rounds of nested PCR, modified from ARM-PCR. TCRdb independently ran MiXCR on the multiplex PCR reads; one entry per CDR3 protein. The data contain approximately 68,000 distinct CDR3 sequences, about three quarters of them seen just once; the ten biggest clones take up 28%. Sequenced material: lung tumor tissue. The source of these receptors is a man between 60 and 70 years old with non-small cell lung cancer.

A note on this clonotype: A read error is likely, as this CDR3 ends without the conserved phenylalanine or tryptophan. This chain uses TRBV20-1 with TRBJ1-2, with D possibly TRBD1 on 5 matching bases. V shed 4 bases and J shed 0 bases, with 15 bases lying between them. Germline V gene lookup returns CDR1 DFQATT and CDR2 SNEGSKA (reference sequence). The length of the CDR3 is 15 residues. The DNA of the CDR3 is TGCAGTGCTATCAATAGGGGCGAAACTAACTATGGCTACACCATC. Translation: CSAINRGETNYGYTI.

As concerns this clonotype: One end of the junction varies from germline; a read error may be responsible. The gene calls are TRBV6-1 and TRBJ1-5; the D gene is possibly TRBD1 (5 bases). This CDR3 comprises 15 residues. Germline assignment: CDR1 MNHNS and CDR2 SASEGT. The CDR3 region is CASSEVRQGSQPQNF. The CDR3 region has the DNA TGTGCCAGCAGTGAAGTACGGCAGGGTTCTCAGCCCCAGAATTTT.

This clonotype was counted between two and nine times. V and J are TRBV4-2 and TRBJ2-3; TRBD2 matches 7 bases. This CDR3 has 16 residues. The V segment lost 1 base and the J segment 1 base; nucleotides outside the gene matches: 5. Germline V lookup: CDR1 LGHNA, CDR2 YNFKEQ. The CDR3 is CASSQGGTSGTDTQYF. Written as DNA, the CDR3 is TGTGCCAGCAGCCAAGGAGGCACTAGCGGCACAGATACGCAGTATTTT.

This chain connects TRBV12-5 to TRBJ2-7; D is possibly TRBD2 (5 bases). Germline CDR1 and CDR2: LGHNT and FRNRAP. The CDR3 is made up of 13 amino acids. The V gene lost 1 base and the J gene lost 10 bases, with 14 bases spanning the gap. CDR3 DNA: TGTGCTAGTGGTTTGGACACCGTACGGGAACAGTACTTC. Its translation: CASGLDTVREQYF.

Details on this clonotype: The junction differs from germline at one of its ends, possibly a read error. The genes are TRBV11-1 and TRBJ2-2; 7 nucleotides agree with TRBD2. The germline V gene has CDR1 SGHAT and CDR2 FQDESV (reference sequence). The length of the CDR3 is 14 residues. CDR3 loop: CASGLTSGIGELFF. Here the CDR3 DNA reads TGTGCCAGCGGCTTAACCAGCGGGATCGGGGAGCTGTTTTTT.

This clonotype occurred once. This sequence joins TRBV25-1 and TRBJ1-2; 7 bases match TRBD1. V gave up 4 bases and J gave up 0 bases; unmatched junction bases: 2. The CDR3 length is 14 residues. Germline-derived CDR1 and CDR2 are MGHDK and SYGVNS. The CDR3: CASSGTGANYGYTF. In nucleotides, the CDR3 is TGTGCCAGCAGTGGGACAGGAGCTAACTATGGCTACACCTTC.

With respect to this clonotype: A single base separates this from a much larger clone, so it may be a read error. The chain couples TRBV7-9 to TRBJ2-5; 10 bases fit TRBD2. This CDR3 comprises 16 residues. Per the germline V gene, CDR1 is SEHNR and CDR2 is FQNEAQ (reference sequence). CDR3 sequence reads: CANSLKSGRALETQYF. DNA for the CDR3: TGTGCCAACAGCTTAAAAAGCGGGAGGGCCCTGGAGACCCAGTACTTC.

On this clonotype: The junction differs from germline at one of its ends, possibly a read error. J is TRBJ2-7 and V is TRBV6-6; maybe TRBD2 (6 bases). CDR1 MNHNY and CDR2 SVGAGI come from the germline V gene (reference sequence). This CDR3 contains 14 residues. For the CDR3, the DNA is TGTGCCAGCGGTTACGGAGGGGTTAGGAACGAGCAGTACTTT. This sequence encodes CASGYGGVRNEQYF.

Note on this clonotype: A much larger clone lies a single base off, so this may be a read error. The chain couples TRBV6-1 to TRBJ1-5, with D perhaps matching TRBD1 (6 bases). Germline V lookup: CDR1 MNHNS, CDR2 SASEGT. The CDR3 totals 13 residues. Between the trimmed V and J ends, which lost 9 bases and 7 bases, there was a span of 16 bases. CDR3: CARRTVLGQPQHF. CDR3 DNA: TGTGCCAGACGGACAGTTTTGGGGCAGCCCCAGCATTTT.

V is TRBV11-3 and J is TRBJ2-7; TRBD1 might be the D (5 bases). This CDR3 comprises 13 residues. Germline V gene data show CDR1 as SGHNT and CDR2 as YENEEA. The CDR3: CDRSLDRGYEQYF. CDR3 DNA sequence: TGTGACAGGAGCTTAGATCGCGGCTACGAGCAGTACTTC.

The chain carries TRBV28 and TRBJ1-2; no definite D call. Germline CDR1 and CDR2: MDHEN and SYDVKM. Trimming pared 7 bases from V and 4 bases from J, leaving 16 bases between. The CDR3 runs 14 residues. The CDR3 DNA sequence: TGTGCCAGCACCCCGGGAGGAAGCTGCTATGGCTACACCTTC. Its protein is CASTPGGSCYGYTF.

Written as DNA, the CDR3 is TGTGCCAGCAGCTTAGACCCGTCAGCCTCCGAGCAGTTCTTC. Residues: CASSLDPSASEQFF. The gene calls are TRBV11-2 and TRBJ2-1; D is undetermined. Germline-derived CDR1 and CDR2 are SGHAT and FQNNGV. V shed 0 bases and J shed 10 bases, with 13 bases lying between them. The CDR3 spans 14 residues.

This chain connects TRBV20-1 to TRBJ2-7; 8 bases line up with TRBD1. V lost 5 bases and J lost 9; bases outside the gene matches: 3. Germline V CDR1 and CDR2: DFQATT, SNEGSKA (reference sequence). The CDR3 has 10 amino acids. In DNA form, the CDR3 reads TGCAGTGCTGGGGACAGGATGCAGTACTTC. Translation: CSAGDRMQYF.

On this clonotype: A read error may explain this, as a much larger clone is one base away. V gene TRBV5-4 combines with J gene TRBJ2-1, with D unclear. The V end lost 0 bases, the J end lost 10 bases, and 8 bases lay between the germline ends. Germline V CDR1 and CDR2: SGHNT, YYREEE (reference sequence). CDR3 length: 12 residues. The chain's CDR3 is CASSLEAAEQFF. The CDR3 nucleotides are TGTGCCAGCAGCTTGGAGGCGGCAGAGCAGTTCTTC.

As for this clonotype: This sequence may be a read error, since a much larger clone differs from it by one base. The chain links TRBV20-1 to TRBJ1-1; D might be TRBD1 (5 bases). From germline, CDR1 is DFQATT and CDR2 SNEGSKA (reference sequence). The V gene lost 0 bases and the J gene lost 5 bases, with 13 bases spanning the gap. The CDR3 runs to 14 residues. The chain's CDR3 is CSARELGGGTEAFF. The DNA for the CDR3 is TGCAGTGCTAGAGAACTCGGTGGGGGGACTGAAGCTTTCTTT.

This clonotype was counted between two and nine times. This clone may be a read error of a much larger clone one base away. The chain uses TRBV12-3 or TRBV12-4 and TRBJ2-7, with TRBD1 as a possible D gene (5 bases). The CDR3 extends over 12 amino acids. Trimming stripped 3 bases from V and 6 bases from J, with 9 bases between. The CDR3: CASSLTRGEQYF. The CDR3 coding sequence is TGTGCCAGCAGTTTGACAAGGGGCGAGCAGTACTTC.

This clonotype was detected a few times. A read error may produce the germline difference seen at one junction end. The rearrangement uses TRBV6-1 and TRBJ2-1, with 7 positions matching TRBD2. Germline V CDR1 and CDR2: MNHNS, SASEGT. The CDR3 consists of 14 residues. CDR3 amino acids: CASISAAGYNEQSF. CDR3 coding DNA: TGTGCCAGCATCTCCGCAGCGGGGTACAATGAGCAGTCCTTC.

In this sample, this clonotype turned up many times. The chain couples TRBV6-5 to TRBJ2-2; 9 bases are shared with TRBD2. The CDR3 has 16 residues. Unmatched junction bases numbered 7, after V lost 7 bases and J lost 1 base. Germline V gene data show CDR1 as MNHEY and CDR2 as SVGAGI. The CDR3 DNA is TGTGCCAGCAATCCTGGACTAGCGTTGAACACCGGGGAGCTGTTTTTT. This encodes CASNPGLALNTGELFF.

Comment on this clonotype: A read error is likely, as this CDR3 ends without the conserved phenylalanine or tryptophan. V usage is TRBV29-1 and J usage is TRBJ2-5, with unresolved D. Germline CDR1 and CDR2: SQVTM and ANQGSEA. With 4 bases removed from V and 5 bases from J, the gap between germline ends came to 5 bases. There are 10 residues in the CDR3. CDR3 region: CSVAEETQYL. As DNA, the CDR3 is TGCAGCGTTGCAGAGGAGACCCAGTACCTC.

The chain employs TRBV28 and TRBJ2-7; TRBD1 aligns across 12 bases. This CDR3 spans 16 amino acids. V dropped 5 bases and J dropped 0; count of bases not matched to a gene: 5. Germline CDR1 reads MDHEN; CDR2 reads SYDVKM. The CDR3 nucleotides read TGTGCCAGCAGTCGTCCGGGACAGGGGGCCTCCTACGAGCAGTACTTC. It translates to CASSRPGQGASYEQYF.

On this clonotype: At one boundary the junction diverges from the germline segment, which might be a read error. The chain employs TRBV6-5 and TRBJ1-1, with TRBD1 matching over 7 bases. Germline lookup yields CDR1 MNHEY and CDR2 SVGAGI. This CDR3 is 15 amino acids long. Written as DNA, the CDR3 is TGTGCCAGCAGTTACTCTCACAGGGGTGGGGCTGAAACTTTCTTT. The encoded protein is CASSYSHRGGAETFF.

The chain employs TRBV5-5 and TRBJ2-2, with D unclear. The V and J ends lost 4 bases and 2 bases respectively, with 12 bases between them. CDR1 SGHKS and CDR2 YYEKEE come from the germline V gene (reference sequence). The CDR3 loop spans 15 amino acids. Written as DNA, the CDR3 is TGTGCCAGCAGCACCAGCTCGGTAAACACCGGGGAGCTGTTTTTT. Protein product: CASSTSSVNTGELFF.

As regards this clonotype: The CDR3 ends on some other residue instead of the conserved phenylalanine or tryptophan, so this is likely a read error. The V call is TRBV20-1, the J call TRBJ2-1; D is uncertain. Germline loops: CDR1 DFQATT, CDR2 SNEGSKA (reference sequence). CDR3 length: 16 amino acids. The CDR3 DNA follows: TGCAGTGCAAGAGATCGCGTCTCGCCCGGGTACGATGAGCAGTTCGTC. Its protein is CSARDRVSPGYDEQFV.

CDR3 region: CASSLGVNTEAFF. CDR3 bases: TGTGCCAGCAGCTTGGGTGTGAACACTGAAGCTTTCTTT. The chain recombines TRBV5-5 with TRBJ1-1; no reliable D call. The CDR3 is 13 amino acids. Deletions cut 0 bases from V and 0 bases from J, with 3 bases between. Germline values: CDR1 SGHKS, CDR2 YYEKEE (reference sequence).